These 17 T cell receptor beta chains were sequenced from one sample in a study of blood T cell repertoires in COVID-19. Sequenced by immunoSEQ multiplex PCR; TCRdb stores in-frame clones only, minus some. The table has fewer than 45,000 clones, roughly 90% seen once. Sequences were obtained from peripheral blood. Receptor source: a human donor in a cohort sampled during active COVID-19.

J is TRBJ2-5 and V is TRBV7-9; weak D call: TRBD1 (6 bases). Germline V gene data show CDR1 as SEHNR and CDR2 as FQNEAQ (reference sequence). The V end lost 3 bases, the J end lost 1 base, and 15 bases lay between the germline ends. The CDR3 runs 16 residues. CDR3 DNA: TGTGCCAGCAGCTTGTCTCGAGCAGGGGCCCAAGAGACCCAGTACTTC. Protein product: CASSLSRAGAQETQYF.

The chain links TRBV9 to TRBJ2-3; 11 positions match TRBD2. CDR1 SGDLS and CDR2 YYNGEE come from the germline V gene. This CDR3 has 15 amino acids. Losses at the gene ends were 4 bases for V and 6 bases for J; bases not matched to a gene: 7. The CDR3 nucleotides read TGTGCCAGCAGCCCCCGGATAGCGGGGGGGGATACGCAGTATTTT. Encoded protein: CASSPRIAGGDTQYF.

CDR3 sequence (DNA): TGTGCCAGTAGTATCCTCGACAGCAGCTCTGGAAACACCATATATTTT. Residues: CASSILDSSSGNTIYF. The chain carries TRBV19 and TRBJ1-3; D is perhaps TRBD1 (5 bases). V lost 3 bases and J 0 bases, leaving 12 bases between the germline ends. The CDR3 contains 16 residues. CDR1 and CDR2 (germline): LNHDA, SQIVND (reference sequence).

The chain links TRBV28 to TRBJ2-7; 9 positions match TRBD2. This CDR3 comprises 16 residues. The germline CDR1 and CDR2 sequences are MDHEN and SYDVKM. The J segment lost 5 bases and the V segment lost 4 bases, leaving 12 bases of the junction unmatched. The CDR3 region is CASSSMGLARGNEQYF. In DNA form, the CDR3 reads TGTGCCAGCAGTTCGATGGGACTAGCAAGAGGCAACGAGCAGTACTTC. Drawing the rest from reference TRBV28 and TRBJ2-7, the complete variable domain is DVKVTQSSRYLVKRTGEKVFLECVQDMDHENMFWYRQDPGLGLRLIYFSYDVKMKEKGDIPEGYSVSREKKERFSLILESASTNQTSMYLCASSSMGLARGNEQYFGPGTRLTVT.

This clone is deemed medium-sized (0.01 to 0.1%). The J gene is TRBJ2-1, the V gene TRBV4-3; 7 nucleotides align to TRBD2. V shed 0 bases and J 0 bases; nucleotides not matched to a gene: 2. Germline-derived CDR1 and CDR2 are LGHNA and YSLEER. This CDR3 contains 16 residues. CDR3 bases: TGCGCCAGCAGCCAAGATGGGGGGGGCTCCTACAATGAGCAGTTCTTC. The encoded protein is CASSQDGGGSYNEQFF.

This clone was detected only a few times. V gene TRBV4-1 combines with J gene TRBJ1-5; tentatively, D is TRBD1 (5 bases). Looked up from germline, CDR1 is MGHRA and CDR2 is YSYEKL. The germline V and J ends were trimmed by 2 bases and 6 bases, with 14 bases remaining between them. The CDR3 length is 15 residues. The DNA for the CDR3 is TGCGCCAGCAGCCAACTCCCGGGGGAACTTCAGCCCCAGCATTTT. This codes for CASSQLPGELQPQHF.

The V call is TRBV5-4, the J call TRBJ1-3; TRBD1 matches at 7 bases. Unmatched junction bases numbered 6, after V lost 4 bases and J lost 2 bases. CDR1 is SGHNT, CDR2 YYREEE, per germline (reference sequence). The CDR3 runs 15 residues. CDR3 nucleotide sequence: TGTGCCAGCAGCCAATCGCAGGGGGCTGGAAACACCATATATTTT. Protein: CASSQSQGAGNTIYF.

This chain connects TRBV4-1 to TRBJ2-7; tentatively, D is TRBD2 (5 bases). The V and J ends lost 0 bases and 4 bases respectively, with 7 bases between them. CDR1 MGHRA and CDR2 YSYEKL come from the germline V gene. CDR3 length: 13 amino acids. As DNA, the CDR3 is TGCGCCAGCAGCCAAGAGAGGGTGTACGAGCAGTACTTC. Its protein is CASSQERVYEQYF.

V and J are TRBV5-1 and TRBJ1-2; TRBD1 aligns across 11 bases. Unmatched junction bases numbered 1, after V lost 0 bases and J lost 6 bases. Germline values: CDR1 SGHRS, CDR2 YFSETQ. This CDR3 is built from 14 residues. The CDR3 bases are TGCGCCAGCAGCTTGGGGACAGGGGGCGATGGCTACACCTTC. Its protein product is CASSLGTGGDGYTF.

CDR3 loop: CASKIQGANTEAFF. CDR3 nucleotides: TGTGCCAGTAAGATACAGGGGGCGAACACTGAAGCTTTCTTT. This chain uses TRBV19 with TRBJ1-1; 9 nucleotides align to TRBD1. Trimming at V came to 7 bases and at J to 1 base, leaving 4 bases not matched to a gene. The germline gives CDR1 LNHDA, CDR2 SQIVND (reference sequence). The CDR3 sequence is 14 residues long.

The rearrangement links TRBV4-3 to TRBJ2-3; TRBD2 aligns across 11 bases. The CDR3 consists of 18 residues. The V gene end was trimmed by 1 base and the J gene end by 0 bases; junction bases not matched to a gene: 6. Germline-derived CDR1 and CDR2 are LGHNA and YSLEER. The CDR3 region is CASSQGVTSGGSTDTQYF. CDR3 in DNA: TGCGCCAGCAGCCAAGGGGTTACTAGCGGGGGAAGCACAGATACGCAGTATTTT.

This sequence joins TRBV6-2 or TRBV6-3 and TRBJ1-5; D is perhaps TRBD1 (6 bases). V was cut by 0 bases and J by 2 bases, with 11 bases left in between. Germline values: CDR1 MNHEY, CDR2 SVGEGT. The CDR3 runs 16 residues. CDR3: CASSYSTGVGNQPQHF. CDR3 DNA: TGTGCCAGCAGTTACTCGACAGGAGTAGGCAATCAGCCCCAGCATTTT.

The V gene is TRBV5-4, the J gene TRBJ2-1, with 9 nucleotides matching TRBD2. The CDR3 runs 16 residues. V shed 0 bases and J 8 bases; nucleotides not matched to a gene: 9. The germline CDR1 and CDR2 sequences are SGHNT and YYREEE (reference sequence). Written as DNA, the CDR3 is TGTGCCAGCAGCTTGGCCCCAGCGGGAGGCCGGGATGAGCAGTTCTTC. As protein: CASSLAPAGGRDEQFF.

This rearrangement joins TRBV27 to TRBJ2-1; tentatively, D is TRBD1 (5 bases). The CDR3 runs 15 residues. V was pared by 5 bases and J by 5 bases, with 16 bases between. Germline lookup yields CDR1 MNHEY and CDR2 SMNVEV (reference sequence). CDR3 loop: CASSKKQVPNNEQFF. Here the CDR3 DNA reads TGTGCCAGCAGTAAAAAACAGGTCCCAAACAATGAGCAGTTCTTC.

The chain combines TRBV6-5 with TRBJ1-3; no firm D call. Germline loops: CDR1 MNHEY, CDR2 SVGAGI. The V end was cut by 6 bases, the J end by 0 bases, with 12 bases between. CDR3 size: 15 residues. CDR3 nucleotides: TGTGCCAGCAGGGTACAGCCCTACTCTGGAAACACCATATATTTT. Its protein product is CASRVQPYSGNTIYF.

The chain employs TRBV7-6 and TRBJ2-7, with TRBD2 identical over 10 bases. V dropped 4 bases and J dropped 3; count of bases not matched to a gene: 18. Looked up from germline, CDR1 is SGHVS and CDR2 is FNYEAQ. The CDR3 runs to 19 residues. The CDR3 spells CASSSIRASGSRTDYEQYF. The CDR3, as DNA: TGTGCCAGCAGCTCCATTAGGGCTAGCGGGAGTAGAACCGACTACGAGCAGTACTTC.

The V and J genes are TRBV3-1 (or the pseudogene TRBV3-2) and TRBJ2-7; D gene uncertain. CDR3 length equals 13 residues. Trimming left V 8 bases short and J 2 bases short, with 13 bases between. Looked up from germline, CDR1 is LGHDT and CDR2 is YNNKEL (reference sequence). The CDR3 protein is CASSAENTYEQYF. CDR3 DNA: TGTGCCAGCTCCGCGGAGAATACCTACGAGCAGTACTTC.